This entry describes one T cell receptor beta chain. Its antigen is as yet unknown. It was with a sample-barcoded 5' primer and a J-beta primer mix that a second PCR of about 7 to 12 cycles was run. A single record per CDR3 protein comes from TCRdb applying MiXCR to the 5' RACE reads. Of approximately 1.5 million distinct CDR3 sequences in the sample, about 31% were seen once. This CDR3 is built from 15 residues. The germline gives CDR1 MDHEN, CDR2 SYDVKM. Germline trimming cut 5 bases from V and 4 bases from J; bases unmatched to any gene: 9. The source of the sample is a study of blood T cells in healthy people across ages. Study-wide findings and caveats: The study regarded diversity estimates from one million T cells as underestimates. CMV status of donors was not determined, possibly confounding expanded clonotype changes. Long-lived donors had more naive CD4+ cells and higher diversity than aged donors. Getting older went along with TCR beta diversity per million T cells dropping roughly linearly.

Sequenced material: blood. This clonotype originated in a woman aged 30 to 39 in good health. The gene calls are TRBV28 and TRBJ2-7, with 9 bases identical to TRBD2. DNA of the CDR3: TGTGCCAGCAGTAACCCACTAGCGGGCCCTTACGAGCAGTACTTC. It specifies CASSNPLAGPYEQYF.